The 21 T cell receptor beta chains below were found in one sample sequenced in a study of blood T cell repertoires in COVID-19. This table comes from immunoSEQ multiplex PCR, and its TCRdb copy is limited to in-frame clones, with some not included. Of 250,000 or so clones listed, around 88% are singletons. The sequencing sample was made of PBMCs or T cells enriched from blood (not recorded which). The origin of the receptors is a woman aged 45-59 years who had recovered from COVID-19.

A few counts support this clone. Other DNA sequences within the sample encode an identical CDR3. The chain uses TRBV29-1 and TRBJ1-5, with 7 bases that match TRBD1. Trimming cost V 6 bases and J 3 bases; bases outside gene matches: 2. The CDR3 runs 12 residues. Germline V gene lookup returns CDR1 SQVTM and CDR2 ANQGSEA. CDR3 residues: CSVGQNNQPQHF. Here the CDR3 DNA reads TGCAGCGTGGGACAGAACAATCAGCCCCAGCATTTT.

This clone showed up just once. The chain recombines TRBV5-6 with TRBJ2-3; TRBD1 aligns across 8 bases. The germline V gene has CDR1 SGHDT and CDR2 YYEEEE. The CDR3 totals 15 residues. The trim removed 4 bases at V and 2 bases at J, leaving 6 bases unmatched. The CDR3 DNA sequence: TGTGCCAGCAGCCCCGGACAGGGTCCCACAGATACGCAGTATTTT. Its translation is CASSPGQGPTDTQYF.

This sequence joins TRBV18 and TRBJ2-7, with 8 positions matching TRBD2. Germline CDR1 is KGHSH and CDR2 is LQKENI. The CDR3 covers 15 residues. V lost 6 bases to trimming and J lost 3 bases; unmatched junction nucleotides: 10. CDR3 DNA sequence: TGTGCCAGCTCCTCGGACCCGGGGGGGGGCTACGAGCAGTACTTC. Its translation is CASSSDPGGGYEQYF.

The chain employs TRBV5-1 and TRBJ1-6; 10 bases map to TRBD1. The CDR3 covers 15 residues. Germline lookup yields CDR1 SGHRS and CDR2 YFSETQ. J lost 5 bases, V lost 4 bases, and 3 bases had no gene match. The CDR3 DNA sequence: TGCGCCAGCAGCCGGGACAGGGGAAATAATTCACCCCTCCACTTT. Residues: CASSRDRGNNSPLHF.

This rearrangement joins TRBV19 to TRBJ1-2; D unresolved. Germline V gene data show CDR1 as LNHDA and CDR2 as SQIVND (reference sequence). The ends were cut back, 2 bases at V and 8 bases at J, with 9 bases in the middle. The CDR3 runs 12 residues. In nucleotides, the CDR3 is TGTGCCAGTAGTATACGGGCGGGGGGCTACACCTTC. Its translation: CASSIRAGGYTF. Full variable domain (rest looked up from reference TRBV19 and TRBJ1-2): DGGITQSPKYLFRKEGQNVTLSCEQNLNHDAMYWYRQDPGQGLRLIYYSQIVNDFQKGDIAEGYSVSREKKESFPLTVTSAQKNPTAFYLCASSIRAGGYTFGSGTRLTVV.

The V gene is TRBV4-3, the J gene TRBJ2-3, with D perhaps matching TRBD2 (7 bases). The CDR3 extends over 16 amino acids. Germline assignment: CDR1 LGHNA and CDR2 YSLEER. Trimming stripped 0 bases from V and 4 bases from J, with 14 bases between. CDR3 sequence: CASSQDNRGAADTQYF. Here the CDR3 DNA reads TGCGCCAGCAGCCAAGATAATCGGGGGGCTGCAGATACGCAGTATTTT.

The chain links TRBV7-2 to TRBJ1-3; a possible D gene is TRBD1 (5 bases). The germline V gene has CDR1 SGHTA and CDR2 FQGNSA. CDR3 length equals 15 residues. V lost 1 base and J lost 7, with 14 bases in between. CDR3 nucleotides: TGTGCCAGCAGCTTAGGGGGGAGGGTACTCAACACCATATATTTT. Translation: CASSLGGRVLNTIYF.

This chain links TRBV27 with TRBJ1-3; D possibly corresponds to TRBD1 (5 bases). The CDR3 runs 16 residues. The germline V and J ends were trimmed by 5 bases and 3 bases, with 17 bases remaining between them. In germline, CDR1 is MNHEY, CDR2 SMNVEV (reference sequence). Here the CDR3 reads CASSQYPGRVGNTIYF. As DNA, the CDR3 is TGTGCCAGCAGTCAATACCCGGGCAGGGTTGGAAACACCATATATTTT.

The chain combines TRBV19 with TRBJ1-4; 9 bases map to TRBD1. The CDR3 is 14 amino acids. V trimming: 0 bases; J trimming: 7 bases; junction bases outside the gene matches: 0. Germline CDR1 LNHDA, CDR2 SQIVND (reference sequence). The CDR3 DNA reads as TGTGCCAGTAGTATAGAGGGACAGGGTGAAAAACTGTTTTTT. Residues: CASSIEGQGEKLFF.

A few counts support this clone. The sample holds other DNA sequences that translate to the same CDR3. The V gene is TRBV5-6, the J gene TRBJ1-6; 7 positions match TRBD1. Germline CDR1 reads SGHDT; CDR2 reads YYEEEE. After removal of 2 bases from V and 7 bases from J, the junction contained 6 bases not matched to a gene. The CDR3 loop spans 15 amino acids. CDR3 nucleotides: TGTGCCAGCAGCTTCCGGGACAGACTGAATTCACCCCTCCACTTT. Its translation: CASSFRDRLNSPLHF.

This clone was counted once. V is TRBV7-2 and J is TRBJ2-2; a possible D gene is TRBD2 (5 bases). CDR3 length: 15 amino acids. Germline lookup yields CDR1 SGHTA and CDR2 FQGNSA. V lost 4 bases to trimming and J lost 5 bases, with 14 bases between them. CDR3 residues: CASSSRTRRTGELFF. CDR3 in DNA: TGTGCCAGCAGCTCTCGGACCAGGAGGACCGGGGAGCTGTTTTTT.

V gene TRBV5-1 combines with J gene TRBJ2-3; TRBD2 aligns across 7 bases. Germline values: CDR1 SGHRS, CDR2 YFSETQ. The CDR3 runs 15 residues. Trimming removed 3 bases from V and 2 bases from J; junction bases left unmatched: 6. CDR3 bases: TGCGCCAGCAGCTCATTGACTAGCTCCACAGATACGCAGTATTTT. Translating gives CASSSLTSSTDTQYF.

This clone was observed a few times. This rearrangement joins TRBV25-1 to TRBJ1-6; 10 bases align to TRBD1. The V and J ends lost 3 bases and 10 bases, in that order; junction bases with no gene match: 6. Germline V CDR1 and CDR2: MGHDK, SYGVNS. CDR3 size: 15 residues. This CDR3 reads CASSEGGQGKSPLHF. In DNA form, the CDR3 reads TGTGCCAGCAGTGAGGGGGGACAGGGGAAGTCACCCCTCCACTTT.

V usage is TRBV28 and J usage is TRBJ2-2; no clear D gene. The ends were cut back, 1 base at V and 6 bases at J, with 12 bases in the middle. The CDR3 loop spans 15 amino acids. Germline CDR1 is MDHEN and CDR2 is SYDVKM. CDR3 in DNA: TGTGCCAGCAGTTTATACTCGGGTGGAGCCGGGGAGCTGTTTTTT. Residues: CASSLYSGGAGELFF.

V gene TRBV7-2 combines with J gene TRBJ1-3; 7 bases are shared with TRBD1. The CDR3 is 16 amino acids. V trimming: 5 bases; J trimming: 1 base; junction bases outside the gene matches: 8. CDR1 and CDR2 from the germline V gene are SGHTA and FQGNSA. CDR3 in amino acids: CASSAAGTASGNTIYF. In DNA form, the CDR3 reads TGTGCCAGCAGCGCGGCCGGGACAGCATCTGGAAACACCATATATTTT.

This clone is labeled as medium-sized. CDR3 nucleotides: TGTGCCGCGGAGGGGGCGGGCGGGGAGCAGTACTTC. It translates to CAAEGAGGEQYF. The chain recombines TRBV5-4 with TRBJ2-7; D perhaps matches TRBD1 (7 bases). Per germline, CDR1 SGHNT and CDR2 YYREEE (reference sequence). V lost 10 bases and J lost 7, with 18 bases in between. This CDR3 has 12 amino acids. Complete variable domain (other parts from reference TRBV5-4 and TRBJ2-7): ETGVTQSPTHLIKTRGQQVTLRCSSQSGHNTVSWYQQALGQGPQFIFQYYREEENGRGNFPPRFSGLQFPNYSSELNVNALELDDSALYLCAAEGAGGEQYFGPGTRLTVT.

The chain combines TRBV24-1 with TRBJ2-3; D is unresolved. Trimming stripped 5 bases from V and 0 bases from J, with 17 bases between. Germline V gene sequence: CDR1 KGHDR, CDR2 SFDVKD. This CDR3 region has 17 residues. CDR3 DNA sequence: TGTGCCACCAGTGTAGTGTTAGATAGCTGGAGCACAGATACGCAGTATTTT. It specifies CATSVVLDSWSTDTQYF.

This chain uses TRBV20-1 with TRBJ1-1; possibly TRBD1 for D (5 bases). Looked up from germline, CDR1 is DFQATT and CDR2 is SNEGSKA (reference sequence). The V and J ends lost 3 bases and 0 bases respectively, with 11 bases between them. The CDR3 sequence is 14 residues long. The CDR3 loop is CSASSGLMNTEAFF. In nucleotides, the CDR3 is TGCAGTGCTAGTTCAGGGTTAATGAACACTGAAGCTTTCTTT.

A word on this clone: Other DNA sequences in the same sample also yield this CDR3. The V gene is TRBV12-3 or TRBV12-4, the J gene TRBJ1-1; D is uncertain. V was clipped by 1 base and J by 1 base, with 4 bases between them. The CDR3 length is 13 residues. CDR3 coding DNA: TGTGCCAGCAGTTTAGGTCAGAACACTGAAGCTTTCTTT. It is translated as CASSLGQNTEAFF.

This rearrangement joins TRBV4-2 to TRBJ2-3; 11 bases match TRBD2. The CDR3 consists of 18 residues. The J segment lost 1 base and the V segment lost 2 bases, leaving 8 bases of the junction unmatched. Germline V gene lookup returns CDR1 LGHNA and CDR2 YNFKEQ. As DNA, the CDR3 is TGTGCCAGCAGCCAATCGGGACTAGCGGAGGGGGGCACAGATACGCAGTATTTT. It encodes CASSQSGLAEGGTDTQYF.

CDR3 bases: TGTGCTAGTGGTTTACGAGGGAAGGCTGAAGCTTTCTTT. Its protein is CASGLRGKAEAFF. V is TRBV12-5 and J is TRBJ1-1; D uncertain. The CDR3 covers 13 residues. Trimming took off 3 bases at V and 6 bases at J, with 11 bases between the two ends. CDR1 is LGHNT and CDR2 is FRNRAP in the germline V gene.